The text below deals with one T cell receptor (beta chain). The protocol was immunoSEQ multiplex PCR, while the TCRdb copy is restricted to in-frame clones and leaves out a portion. The repertoire holds 400,000 to 550,000 clones, with about 85% as singletons. These data belong to a study of blood T cell repertoires in COVID-19. Per germline, CDR1 SGHTA and CDR2 FQGNSA. Germline trimming cut 1 base from V and 4 bases from J; bases unmatched to any gene: 5. CDR3 size: 15 residues. The sequenced sample was PBMCs or T cells enriched from blood (not recorded which). The chain joins TRBV7-2 to TRBJ1-2; 8 positions match TRBD1. This sequence originates from a woman aged 18 to 35 with acute COVID-19. In DNA form, the CDR3 reads TGTGCCAGCAGCTTAGGAGAGACAGGGGTCTATGGCTACACCTTC. This codes for CASSLGETGVYGYTF.